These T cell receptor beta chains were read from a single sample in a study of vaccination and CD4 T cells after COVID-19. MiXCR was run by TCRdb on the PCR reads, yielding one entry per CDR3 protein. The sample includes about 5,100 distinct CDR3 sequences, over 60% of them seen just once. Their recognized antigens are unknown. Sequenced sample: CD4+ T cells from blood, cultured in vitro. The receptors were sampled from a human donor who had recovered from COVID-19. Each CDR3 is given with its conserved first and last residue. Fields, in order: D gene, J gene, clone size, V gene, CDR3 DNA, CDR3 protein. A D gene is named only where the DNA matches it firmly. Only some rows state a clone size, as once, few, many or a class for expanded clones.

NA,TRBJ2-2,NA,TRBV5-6,TGTGCCAGCAGCTTTGGCCCCGGGACTCGGGCCGGGGAGCTGTTTTTT,CASSFGPGTRAGELFF
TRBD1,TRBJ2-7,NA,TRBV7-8,TGTGCCAGCAGCTTAGGTCCGGGACAGGGAACCTACGAGCAGTACTTC,CASSLGPGQGTYEQYF
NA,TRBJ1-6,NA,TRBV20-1,TGCAGTGCTAGTCGGGCGGGGATCCAAAATTCACCCCTCCACTTT,CSASRAGIQNSPLHF
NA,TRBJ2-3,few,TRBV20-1,TGCAGTGCTAGAGAGGGGTCAGGCACAGATACGCAGTATTTT,CSAREGSGTDTQYF
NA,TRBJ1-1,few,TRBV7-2,TGTGCCAGCAGCCCGGACCCTCAGTGGGAAGCTTTCTTT,CASSPDPQWEAFF
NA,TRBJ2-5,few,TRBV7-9,TGTGCCAGCAGCCCACAGGGAGAGACCCAGTACTTC,CASSPQGETQYF
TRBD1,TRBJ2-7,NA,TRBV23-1,TGCGCCAGCAGTCCCCCCAATCCCGGGACAGCAGGGGGCGCTGGCCCTTTC,CASSPPNPGTAGGAGPF
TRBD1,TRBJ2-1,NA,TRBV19,TGTGCCAGTAGTATCATTGGACAGGGTCCCAATGAGCAGTTCTTC,CASSIIGQGPNEQFF
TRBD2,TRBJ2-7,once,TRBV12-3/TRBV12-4,TGTGCCAGCAGTTCCGGGGCTAGCGGGCGGTACGAGCAGTACTTC,CASSSGASGRYEQYF
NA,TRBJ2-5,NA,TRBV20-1,TGCAGTGCCATACCTTGGGAGACCCAGTACTTC,CSAIPWETQYF
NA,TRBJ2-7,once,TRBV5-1,TGCGCCAGCAGCCAACCTAAGGACCGTCAATCTCCCTACGAGCAGTACTTC,CASSQPKDRQSPYEQYF
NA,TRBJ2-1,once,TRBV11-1,TGTGCCAGCAGCCAGCAGAGGGGGTCGTCCTACAATGAGCAGTTCTTC,CASSQQRGSSYNEQFF
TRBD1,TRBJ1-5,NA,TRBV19,TGTGCCAGGCCGAAGCCCCGGGACAGTAATCAGCCCCAGCATTTT,CARPKPRDSNQPQHF
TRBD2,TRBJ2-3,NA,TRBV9,TGTGCCAGCAGCGAAAGACCGACTAGCGGCACAGATACGCAGTATTTT,CASSERPTSGTDTQYF
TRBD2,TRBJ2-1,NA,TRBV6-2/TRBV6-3,TGTGCCAGCAGTTCTAGGACTAGCGGGGGAAATGAGCAGTTCTTC,CASSSRTSGGNEQFF
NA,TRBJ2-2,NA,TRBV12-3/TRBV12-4,TGTGCCAGCAGTTTAGCCGGGAACACCGGGGAGCTGTTTTTT,CASSLAGNTGELFF
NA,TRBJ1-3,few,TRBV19,TGTGCCAGTAGTCCTCGGACTGTTTCTAGGTCGGGTGGCACCATATATTTT,CASSPRTVSRSGGTIYF
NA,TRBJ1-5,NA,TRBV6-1,TGTGCCAGCACAGGGTACAGCAATCAGCCCCAGCATTTT,CASTGYSNQPQHF
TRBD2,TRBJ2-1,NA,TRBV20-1,TGCAGTGCCTATAGCGGGGGGGCAGGTGAGCAGTTCTTC,CSAYSGGAGEQFF
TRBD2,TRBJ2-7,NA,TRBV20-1,TGCAGTGCTAGCCCGACTAGCGGGGGGTCCTACGAGCAGTACTTC,CSASPTSGGSYEQYF
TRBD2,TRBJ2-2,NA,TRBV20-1,TGCAGTGCTAGAGAACTAGCGGGGGTACCCGGGGAGCTGTTTTTT,CSARELAGVPGELFF
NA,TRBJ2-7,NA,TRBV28,TGTGCCAGCAGTTCCCCCCCGCAGGGGACCTACGAGCAGTACTTC,CASSSPPQGTYEQYF
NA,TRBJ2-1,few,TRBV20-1,TGCAGTGTCGCCGGTTATCGGTATGAGCAGTTCTTC,CSVAGYRYEQFF
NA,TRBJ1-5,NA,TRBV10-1,TGCGCCAGCAGTGAGTGGGGTCAGCCCCAGCATTTT,CASSEWGQPQHF
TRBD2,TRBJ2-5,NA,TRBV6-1,TGTGCCAGCACCCTAGCGGGGGGGACGTACCAAGAGACCCAGTACTTC,CASTLAGGTYQETQYF
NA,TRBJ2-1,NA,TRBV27,TGTGCCAGCAGTCTAAACTCGGACAGGGAGGGCGAGCAGTTCTTC,CASSLNSDREGEQFF
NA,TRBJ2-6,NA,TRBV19,TGTGCCAGTAGCCCTGGGACGTCTGGGGCCAACGTCCTGACTTTC,CASSPGTSGANVLTF
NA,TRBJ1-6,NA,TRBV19,TGTGCCAGTAGTATAGCAGAACAGACTCGGTCACCCCTCCACTTT,CASSIAEQTRSPLHF
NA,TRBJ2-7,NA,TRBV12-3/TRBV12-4,TGTGCCAGCACCAGGACGAGGGGTACCTACGAGCAGTACTTC,CASTRTRGTYEQYF
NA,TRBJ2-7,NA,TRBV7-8,TGTGCCAGCAGCTTAGGGACAGGGAGGGACGAGCAGTACTTC,CASSLGTGRDEQYF
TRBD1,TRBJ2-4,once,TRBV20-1,TGCAGTGCTTGGACAGGGGGTGCCAAAAACATTCAGTACTTC,CSAWTGGAKNIQYF
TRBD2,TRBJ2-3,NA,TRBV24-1,TGTGCCACCAGTGACCCAAGCGGGGGGGCCTCCTATACGCAGTATTTT,CATSDPSGGASYTQYF
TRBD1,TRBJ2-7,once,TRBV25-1,TGTGCCAGCAGTGAATTAGGACCGGGACAGGGATTTTACGAGCAGTACTTC,CASSELGPGQGFYEQYF
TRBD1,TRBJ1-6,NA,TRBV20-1,TGCAGTGCCGAACCGGGACAGGGGGAGAGTTCACCCCTCCACTTT,CSAEPGQGESSPLHF
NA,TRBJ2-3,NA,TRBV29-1,TGCAGCGTTGGGGCCCCCTCAGGGTTCGGTACGCAGTATTTT,CSVGAPSGFGTQYF
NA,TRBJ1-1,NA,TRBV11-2,TGTGCCAGCAGTGGAGTTGCGGGTTGGGCTGAAGCTTTCTTT,CASSGVAGWAEAFF
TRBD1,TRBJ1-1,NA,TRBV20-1,TGCAGTGCTACTCCTCCCTGGGGGACAGTGAACACTGAAGCTTTCTTT,CSATPPWGTVNTEAFF
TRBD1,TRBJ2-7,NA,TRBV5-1,TGCGCCAGCAGCTTGGGTACCGGGACAGGGGGCGTTAAATCCTACGAGCAGTACTTC,CASSLGTGTGGVKSYEQYF
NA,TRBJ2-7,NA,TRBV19,TGTGCCAGTAGCCTCAGGCCGGGACATACCTACGAGCAGTACTTC,CASSLRPGHTYEQYF
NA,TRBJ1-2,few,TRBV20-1,TGCAGTGCTTCCCCAGCAGGGGACACTTATAACTATGGCTACACCTTC,CSASPAGDTYNYGYTF
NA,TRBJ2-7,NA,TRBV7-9,TGTGCCAGCAGCTTACGGGAAAAGAACGAGCAGTACTTC,CASSLREKNEQYF
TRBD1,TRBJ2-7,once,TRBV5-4,TGTGCCAGCAGCCCCCAGGGGGCCAGCGCTGTCTACGAGCAGTACTTC,CASSPQGASAVYEQYF